The sequence of this T cell receptor beta chain was determined in a study of OX40 agonist ivuxolimab in advanced cancers. Study details: People who had prior anti-PD-1, anti-PD-L1 or anti-CTLA-4 therapy could take part, and around 40% had some. Findings and caveats of the study: Fewer expanded clones were found on average in CD4+ than in CD8+ T cells.

Worth noting for this clone: Its antigen remains unidentified.

The CDR3 sequence is 16 residues long. Trimming removed 5 bases from V and 0 bases from J; junction bases left unmatched: 5. Germline V lookup: CDR1 SEHNR, CDR2 FQNEAQ (reference sequence). Assay used: immunoSEQ multiplex PCR; TCRdb lists only in-frame clones, some missing. The sample comprises about 76,000 clones, over 75% of which are singletons, and 6.5% to 8.5% rests with the top ten. The TCR sequence derives from an adult with an advanced solid tumor such as melanoma, head and neck, liver or kidney cancer. This specimen was CD4+ or CD8+ T cells sorted from blood, taken in a trial of the OX40 agonist ivuxolimab. The J gene is TRBJ1-4, the V gene TRBV7-9; 8 nucleotides align to TRBD1. DNA for the CDR3: TGTGCCAGCAGCCCAGGGACAGGCTCAACTAATGAAAAACTGTTTTTT. Translated, it gives CASSPGTGSTNEKLFF.